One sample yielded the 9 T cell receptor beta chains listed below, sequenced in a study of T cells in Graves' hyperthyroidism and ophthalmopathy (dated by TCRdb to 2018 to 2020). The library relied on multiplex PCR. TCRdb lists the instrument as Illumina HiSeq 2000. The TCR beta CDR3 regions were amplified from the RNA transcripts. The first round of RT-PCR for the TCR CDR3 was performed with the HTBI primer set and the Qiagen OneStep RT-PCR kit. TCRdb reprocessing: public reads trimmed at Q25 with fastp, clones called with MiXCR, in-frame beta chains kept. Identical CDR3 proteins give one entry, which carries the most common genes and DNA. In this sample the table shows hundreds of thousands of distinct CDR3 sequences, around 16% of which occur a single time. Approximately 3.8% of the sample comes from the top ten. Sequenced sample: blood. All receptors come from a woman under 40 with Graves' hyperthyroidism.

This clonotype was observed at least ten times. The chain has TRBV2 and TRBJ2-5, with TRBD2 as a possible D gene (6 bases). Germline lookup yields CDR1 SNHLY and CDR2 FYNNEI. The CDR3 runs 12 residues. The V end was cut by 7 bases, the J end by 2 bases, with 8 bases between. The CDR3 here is CASTGLQETQYF. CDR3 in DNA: TGTGCCAGCACCGGACTACAAGAGACCCAGTACTTC. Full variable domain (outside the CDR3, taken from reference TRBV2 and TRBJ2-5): EPEVTQTPSHQVTQMGQEVILRCVPISNHLYFYWYRQILGQKVEFLVSFYNNEISEKSEIFDDQFSVERPDGSNFTLKIRSTKLEDSAMYFCASTGLQETQYFGPGTRLLVL.

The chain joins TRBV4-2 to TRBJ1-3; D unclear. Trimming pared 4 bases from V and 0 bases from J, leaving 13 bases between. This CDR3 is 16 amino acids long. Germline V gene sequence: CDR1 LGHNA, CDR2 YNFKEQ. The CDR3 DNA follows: TGTGCCAGCAGCCTAAATTCGGTGGACTCTGGAAACACCATATATTTT. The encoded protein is CASSLNSVDSGNTIYF.

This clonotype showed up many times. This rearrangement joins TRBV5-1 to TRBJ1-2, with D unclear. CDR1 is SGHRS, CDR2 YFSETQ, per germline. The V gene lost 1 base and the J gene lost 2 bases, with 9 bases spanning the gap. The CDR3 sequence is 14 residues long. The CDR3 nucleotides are TGCGCCAGCAGCTTGCCCGACATCAACTATGGCTACACCTTC. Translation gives CASSLPDINYGYTF.

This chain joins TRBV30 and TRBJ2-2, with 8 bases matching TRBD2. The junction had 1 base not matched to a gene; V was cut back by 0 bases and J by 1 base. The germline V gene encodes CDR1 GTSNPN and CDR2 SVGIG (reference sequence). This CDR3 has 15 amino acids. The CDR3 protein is CAWSVLAVNTGELFF. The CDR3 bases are TGTGCCTGGAGTGTACTAGCGGTGAACACCGGGGAGCTGTTTTTT. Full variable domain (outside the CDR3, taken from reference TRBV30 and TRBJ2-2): SQTIHQWPATLVQPVGSPLSLECTVEGTSNPNLYWYRQAAGRGLQLLFYSVGIGQISSEVPQNLSASRPQDRQFILSSKKLLLSDSGFYLCAWSVLAVNTGELFFGEGSRLTVL.

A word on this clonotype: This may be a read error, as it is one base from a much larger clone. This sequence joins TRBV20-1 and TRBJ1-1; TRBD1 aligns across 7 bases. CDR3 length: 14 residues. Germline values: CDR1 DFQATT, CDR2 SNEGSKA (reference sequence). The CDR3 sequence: CSARPEDRRTVAFF. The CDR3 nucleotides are TGCAGTGCTAGACCGGAGGACAGGAGAACTGTAGCTTTCTTT.

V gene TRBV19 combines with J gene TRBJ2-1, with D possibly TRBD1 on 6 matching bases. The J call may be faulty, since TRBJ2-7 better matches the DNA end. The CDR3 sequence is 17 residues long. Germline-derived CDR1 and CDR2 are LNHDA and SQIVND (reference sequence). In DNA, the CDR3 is TGTGCCAGTAGGAATCAAGGGGGTTTGGGCTCCTACAATGAGCAGTACTTC. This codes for CASRNQGGLGSYNEQYF.

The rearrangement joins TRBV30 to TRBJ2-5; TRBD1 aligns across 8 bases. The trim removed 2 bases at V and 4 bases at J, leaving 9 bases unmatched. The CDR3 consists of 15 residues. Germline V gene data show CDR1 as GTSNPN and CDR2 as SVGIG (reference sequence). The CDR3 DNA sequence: TGTGCCTGGAGTCAAGGACAGGGTAGTTCAGAGACCCAGTACTTC. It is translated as CAWSQGQGSSETQYF. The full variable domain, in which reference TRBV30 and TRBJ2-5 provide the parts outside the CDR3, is SQTIHQWPATLVQPVGSPLSLECTVEGTSNPNLYWYRQAAGRGLQLLFYSVGIGQISSEVPQNLSASRPQDRQFILSSKKLLLSDSGFYLCAWSQGQGSSETQYFGPGTRLLVL.

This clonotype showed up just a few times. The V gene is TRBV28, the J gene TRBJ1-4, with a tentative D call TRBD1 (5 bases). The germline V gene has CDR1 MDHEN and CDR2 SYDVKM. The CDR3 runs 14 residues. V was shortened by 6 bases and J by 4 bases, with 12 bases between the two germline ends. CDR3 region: CASRPTGLNEKLFF. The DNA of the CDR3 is TGTGCCAGCAGGCCAACGGGACTTAATGAAAAACTGTTTTTT.

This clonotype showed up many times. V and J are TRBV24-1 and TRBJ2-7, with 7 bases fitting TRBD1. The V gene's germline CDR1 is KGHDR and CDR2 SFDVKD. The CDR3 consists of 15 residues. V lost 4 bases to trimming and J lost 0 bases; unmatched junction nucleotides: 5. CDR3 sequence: CATSDPTGTSYEQYF. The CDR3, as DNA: TGTGCCACCAGTGACCCGACAGGGACCTCCTACGAGCAGTACTTC.